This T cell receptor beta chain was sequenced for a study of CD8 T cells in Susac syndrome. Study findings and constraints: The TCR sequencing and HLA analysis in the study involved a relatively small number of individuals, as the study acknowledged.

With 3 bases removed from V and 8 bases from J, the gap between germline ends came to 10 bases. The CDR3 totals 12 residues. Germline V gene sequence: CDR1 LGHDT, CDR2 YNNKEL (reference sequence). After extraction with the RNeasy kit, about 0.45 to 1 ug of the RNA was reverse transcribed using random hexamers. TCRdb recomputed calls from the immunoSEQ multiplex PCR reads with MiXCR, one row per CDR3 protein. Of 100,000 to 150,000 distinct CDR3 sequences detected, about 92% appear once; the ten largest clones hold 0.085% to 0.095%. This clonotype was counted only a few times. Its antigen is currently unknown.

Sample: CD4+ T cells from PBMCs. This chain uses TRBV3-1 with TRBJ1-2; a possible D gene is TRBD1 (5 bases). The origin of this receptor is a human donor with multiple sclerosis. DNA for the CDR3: TGTGCCAGCAGCCAGGGCAGGGACGGCTACACCTTC. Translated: CASSQGRDGYTF.